Each of the 22 T cell receptor beta chains below was sequenced from the same sample in a study of cytomegalovirus exposure and HLA in healthy donors listed by TCRdb under 2017. To prepare the library, the immunoSEQ multiplex PCR assay was applied. The multiplex PCR relied on a mix of 60 forward primers for TCR Vbeta segments and 13 reverse primers for TCR Jbeta segments. TCRdb's version of the immuneACCESS table is confined to in-frame rearrangements and falls short of the full clone set. An unresolved V gene accounts for under half of the shortfall where checked; the remainder is of unknown origin. For this sample the table gives 250,000 or so clones, of which roughly 91% were detected only once. Of the sample, around 1.7% falls within the top ten clones. The sample taken for sequencing was PBMCs. Every receptor here comes from a girl aged 2 to 9 in good health and CMV-seronegative.

The gene calls are TRBV27 and TRBJ2-7; the match to TRBD2 covers 9 bases. This CDR3 contains 15 residues. Germline assignment: CDR1 MNHEY and CDR2 SMNVEV (reference sequence). The V segment lost 0 bases and the J segment 3 bases; nucleotides outside the gene matches: 3. The CDR3 protein is CASSLSRGGHYEQYF. In DNA form, the CDR3 reads TGTGCCAGCAGTTTATCGCGGGGGGGCCACTACGAGCAGTACTTC.

The genes are TRBV28 and TRBJ1-1; 7 bases match TRBD1. There are 15 residues in the CDR3. Trimming cost V 6 bases and J 0 bases; bases outside gene matches: 7. Germline V gene lookup returns CDR1 MDHEN and CDR2 SYDVKM. The CDR3 nucleotides read TGTGCCAGCAGCCTCCGCAGGGGGGTGAACACTGAAGCTTTCTTT. As protein: CASSLRRGVNTEAFF.

The chain recombines TRBV4-2 with TRBJ1-6; TRBD1 is a possible D gene (6 bases). CDR3 size: 15 residues. Germline V lookup: CDR1 LGHNA, CDR2 YNFKEQ. V lost 3 bases to trimming and J lost 5 bases, with 11 bases between them. The CDR3 here is CASSHRGSNNSPLHF. In DNA, the CDR3 is TGTGCCAGCAGCCACAGGGGAAGTAATAATTCACCCCTCCACTTT.

This chain connects TRBV28 to TRBJ1-5; D is uncertain. Looked up from germline, CDR1 is MDHEN and CDR2 is SYDVKM. The CDR3 contains 16 residues. V was cut by 6 bases and J by 5 bases, with 20 bases left in between. The CDR3 nucleotides are TGTGCCAGCAGCCTCTACCGGGATCCAAACTATCAGCCCCAGCATTTT. This sequence encodes CASSLYRDPNYQPQHF.

This clone was seen once. V gene TRBV6-5 combines with J gene TRBJ1-2; D is possibly TRBD1 (6 bases). This CDR3 has 15 amino acids. Trimming stripped 4 bases from V and 8 bases from J, with 20 bases between. Per germline, CDR1 MNHEY and CDR2 SVGAGI. The CDR3 protein is CASSSPVQGIYGYTF. The CDR3 DNA sequence: TGTGCCAGCAGTTCCCCCGTACAGGGCATCTACGGCTACACCTTC.

V and J are TRBV10-3 and TRBJ1-1; 11 nucleotides align to TRBD1. In germline, CDR1 is ENHRY, CDR2 SYGVKD. J was trimmed by 4 bases and V by 6 bases; bases with no gene match: 10. The CDR3 contains 16 residues. The chain's CDR3 is CAIRDGQGAIGTEAFF. The CDR3 DNA follows: TGTGCCATCAGGGACGGACAGGGGGCGATCGGCACTGAAGCTTTCTTT.

The chain carries TRBV11-2 and TRBJ1-4; 8 nucleotides line up with TRBD1. The CDR3 covers 14 residues. The V and J ends lost 5 bases and 8 bases, in that order; junction bases with no gene match: 7. Germline V gene lookup returns CDR1 SGHAT and CDR2 FQNNGV. The CDR3 reads CASSNQGAGEKLFF. Written as DNA, the CDR3 is TGTGCCAGCAGCAACCAGGGGGCCGGGGAAAAACTGTTTTTT.

J is TRBJ1-3 and V is TRBV18; no firm D call. Germline V gives CDR1 KGHSH, CDR2 LQKENI. This CDR3 region has 15 residues. The V gene lost 2 bases and the J gene lost 2 bases, with 10 bases spanning the gap. CDR3 region: CASSPLGDTGNTIYF. The CDR3 DNA reads as TGTGCCAGCTCACCATTGGGAGATACTGGAAACACCATATATTTT. Full variable domain (rest looked up from reference TRBV18 and TRBJ1-3): NAGVMQNPRHLVRRRGQEARLRCSPMKGHSHVYWYRQLPEEGLKFMVYLQKENIIDESGMPKERFSAEFPKEGPSILRIQQVVRGDSAAYFCASSPLGDTGNTIYFGEGSWLTVV.

The V and J genes are TRBV9 and TRBJ2-7; 8 bases are a match to TRBD2. This CDR3 is 16 amino acids long. Trimming at V came to 0 bases and at J to 3 bases, leaving 8 bases not matched to a gene. Germline CDR1 and CDR2: SGDLS and YYNGEE. CDR3 in amino acids: CASSVDGGGLLYEQYF. The CDR3, as DNA: TGTGCCAGCAGCGTAGACGGCGGGGGGCTACTCTACGAGCAGTACTTC.

The chain is built from TRBV4-2 and TRBJ2-2; 10 positions agree with TRBD2. V was clipped by 0 bases and J by 8 bases; unmatched bases: 15. The germline CDR1 and CDR2 sequences are LGHNA and YNFKEQ. The CDR3 sequence is 19 residues long. The CDR3, as DNA: TGTGCCAGCAGCCAAGAATCAGCGGGGGGGCCTACACCAGGTGGGGAGCTGTTTTTT. Its translation is CASSQESAGGPTPGGELFF.

The chain combines TRBV11-2 with TRBJ1-2, with D uncertain. CDR3 length: 16 residues. The germline V gene encodes CDR1 SGHAT and CDR2 FQNNGV. V was shortened by 4 bases and J by 1 base, with 16 bases between the two germline ends. CDR3 bases: TGTGCCAGCAGCTCAGGCCTTCAGACGGTTAACTATGGCTACACCTTC. It codes for CASSSGLQTVNYGYTF.

The chain has TRBV23-1 and TRBJ1-5; perhaps TRBD1 as D (5 bases). TRBV23-1 belongs to the ORF category, with a function that is uncertain. The CDR3 extends over 15 amino acids. The V end lost 0 bases, the J end lost 1 base, and 7 bases lay between the germline ends. The DNA for the CDR3 is TGCGCCAGCAGTCAATCTGGGGGGAGCAATCAGCCCCAGCATTTT. Residues: CASSQSGGSNQPQHF.

The chain couples TRBV28 to TRBJ2-5; 7 nucleotides agree with TRBD1. V dropped 8 bases and J dropped 4; count of bases not matched to a gene: 10. Germline V CDR1 and CDR2: MDHEN, SYDVKM. CDR3 length equals 14 residues. CDR3 in DNA: TGTGCCAGCGGAAACAGGGGTGTGGGAGAGACCCAGTACTTC. Its protein product is CASGNRGVGETQYF.

This clone was found once. The V call is TRBV10-3, the J call TRBJ1-1; possibly TRBD1 for D (5 bases). This CDR3 contains 14 residues. Germline V gene data show CDR1 as ENHRY and CDR2 as SYGVKD. V was pared by 7 bases and J by 1 base, with 13 bases between. This CDR3 is CAITKLDRNTEAFF. The CDR3 DNA is TGTGCCATCACCAAACTCGACAGGAACACTGAAGCTTTCTTT.

The chain recombines TRBV5-1 with TRBJ1-1, with D possibly TRBD1 on 6 matching bases. This CDR3 contains 17 residues. CDR1 is SGHRS and CDR2 is YFSETQ in the germline V gene. V was trimmed by 0 bases and J by 3 bases, leaving 18 bases between them. Written as DNA, the CDR3 is TGCGCCAGCAGCTTGGGGGGTGGGGGGGGCCCTTACACTGAAGCTTTCTTT. This sequence encodes CASSLGGGGGPYTEAFF.

DNA of the CDR3: TGTGCCAGCAGCGAGGGGCTAGCGGGAGGGACAGATACGCAGTATTTT. This encodes CASSEGLAGGTDTQYF. This chain uses TRBV9 with TRBJ2-3; TRBD2 agrees at 12 bases. This CDR3 is built from 16 residues. With V trimmed by 3 bases and J by 3 bases, 5 bases remained unmatched. Germline CDR1 reads SGDLS; CDR2 reads YYNGEE.

The chain has TRBV27 and TRBJ1-6; the match to TRBD1 covers 7 bases. The CDR3 is 16 amino acids. Germline lookup yields CDR1 MNHEY and CDR2 SMNVEV (reference sequence). V lost 7 bases, J lost 5 bases, and 11 bases stayed unmatched. The CDR3, as DNA: TGTGCCAGCACCCTGACAGGGTCGGGGAATAATTCACCCCTCCACTTT. This sequence encodes CASTLTGSGNNSPLHF.

Regarding this clone: The junction departs from the called germline gene at one end, perhaps through a read error. The chain uses TRBV7-2 and TRBJ1-5; 9 nucleotides match TRBD1. Germline V gives CDR1 SGHTA, CDR2 FQGNSA. The CDR3 consists of 14 residues. In DNA form, the CDR3 reads TGTGCCAGCAGCTCTACAGGGGGCAACCAGCCCCAGCATTTT. The encoded protein is CASSSTGGNQPQHF.

J is TRBJ2-3 and V is TRBV19, with 10 bases matching TRBD2. The CDR3 sequence is 16 residues long. The germline V gene encodes CDR1 LNHDA and CDR2 SQIVND (reference sequence). V shed 4 bases, J shed 4 bases, and the junction held 8 bases outside the gene matches. The CDR3 reads CASSTPGLARADTQYF. CDR3 bases: TGTGCCAGTAGTACGCCGGGACTAGCGAGGGCAGATACGCAGTATTTT.

This chain uses TRBV20-1 with TRBJ2-7; D unclear. Germline V gene lookup returns CDR1 DFQATT and CDR2 SNEGSKA (reference sequence). The V gene lost 3 bases and the J gene lost 5 bases, with 8 bases spanning the gap. The CDR3 is 11 residues long. This CDR3 is CSARVRNEQYF. DNA of the CDR3: TGCAGTGCTAGGGTCAGGAACGAGCAGTACTTC.

This chain links TRBV5-4 with TRBJ2-5, with a possible D match to TRBD1 (6 bases). This CDR3 comprises 14 residues. Germline V gene sequence: CDR1 SGHNT, CDR2 YYREEE (reference sequence). Trimming stripped 4 bases from V and 1 base from J, with 11 bases between. The CDR3 DNA reads TGTGCCAGCAGCCAAAGGGGGTTCCAAGAGACCCAGTACTTC. It translates to CASSQRGFQETQYF.

The rearrangement uses TRBV5-1 and TRBJ1-1; 9 nucleotides align to TRBD1. Germline assignment: CDR1 SGHRS and CDR2 YFSETQ. Trimming took 4 bases from V and 0 from J; bases not matched to a gene: 4. This CDR3 has 15 amino acids. CDR3 sequence (DNA): TGCGCCAGCAGCAAAGGACAGGGGATGAACACTGAAGCTTTCTTT. It codes for CASSKGQGMNTEAFF.